This T cell receptor (beta chain) was found in a study of CD4 T cells in relation to SARS-CoV-2 and coronaviruses. Study summary: TCR beta CDR3s were sequenced after 10-day antigen culture of PBMCs.

About this clone itself: No antigen is known for it.

Germline V gene sequence: CDR1 LNHDA, CDR2 SQIVND (reference sequence). There are 12 residues in the CDR3. The V end was cut by 5 bases, the J end by 5 bases, with 7 bases between. Assay: immunoSEQ multiplex PCR; the TCRdb copy retains only in-frame clones and omits some. The sample has 17,000 or so clones, about 72% seen once; the top ten hold 15% to 18%. Before the COVID-19 pandemic, during about 2010-2018, CD4+ T cells were taken from unexposed donors. The cells were cultured for under 13 days before CD4+ T cells were isolated. Testing used SARS-CoV-2 S/N and four cold-coronavirus spikes on unexposed-donor CD4+ T cells, cells permitting.

The sequenced sample was CD4+ T cells from PBMCs, cultured in vitro. This clonotype was sampled from a human donor in good health. The chain links TRBV19 to TRBJ1-5; D remains ambiguous. Here the CDR3 DNA reads TGTGCCAGTAGTGTTGGGTATCAGCCCCAGCATTTT. Translation gives CASSVGYQPQHF.